One T cell receptor beta chain is described in this entry. These data are taken from a study of T cells in Graves' hyperthyroidism and ophthalmopathy. Germline CDR1 is SGHVS and CDR2 is FQNEAQ. Trimming took 4 bases from V and 5 from J; bases not matched to a gene: 14. The CDR3 spans 17 residues. Amplification targeted TCR beta CDR3 regions from RNA transcripts. An initial round of RT-PCR targeting the TCR CDR3 relied on the HTBI primer set. TCRdb passed the multiplex PCR reads through MiXCR, listing each CDR3 protein once. Of a few hundred thousand distinct CDR3 sequences listed, 35% to 55% are singletons. When ophthalmopathy did not progress within 18 months, Graves' hyperthyroidism was considered stable.

The TCR originated in a woman younger than 30 with Graves' hyperthyroidism. Source material: peripheral blood or thyroid tissue (not recorded which). The rearrangement joins TRBV7-8 to TRBJ2-7; TRBD2 aligns across 10 bases. The DNA for the CDR3 is TGTGCCAGCAGCTCCTCAGGGCTAGCGGGAGAGCCCAACGAGCAGTACTTC. Translated: CASSSSGLAGEPNEQYF.